Sequencing of this TCR beta chain was carried out in a study of esophageal squamous cell carcinoma under preoperative chemotherapy. Findings and caveats of the study: Paclitaxel-nedaplatin therapy caused immediate, substantial clonotype frequency changes. Peripheral T cells showed a significant TCR diversity increase after chemotherapy, unlike tumor-infiltrating lymphocytes. Peripheral T cells migrating into the tumor appeared to partly supply post-treatment tumor-infiltrating lymphocytes.

Noted time point: before preoperative PTX-NDP chemotherapy. MiXCR, applied by TCRdb to the PCR reads, yields one record per CDR3 protein. Of approximately 16,000 distinct CDR3 sequences in the sample, more than 45% were seen once. The J segment lost 2 bases and the V segment lost 2 bases, leaving 7 bases of the junction unmatched. The CDR3 runs to 16 residues. Germline CDR1 and CDR2: MNHEY and SMNVEV (reference sequence). This clonotype has a single count. Its specificity is unknown. Collection took place from a patient given preoperative chemotherapy. This sequence joins TRBV27 and TRBJ2-3; 7 positions agree with TRBD2. The TCR comes from a human donor with esophageal squamous cell carcinoma. The donor label of this sample is uncertain. CDR3 amino acids: CASSLEPSGSTDTQYF. DNA for the CDR3: TGTGCCAGCAGTTTAGAACCTAGCGGTTCCACAGATACGCAGTATTTT.